The 22 T cell receptor beta chains below come from one sample, sequenced in a study of T cell responses to AZD1222 COVID-19 vaccine. Generated by immunoSEQ multiplex PCR, the TCRdb table keeps only in-frame clones and is missing some. The table shows around 100,000 clones, with 75% to 95% occurring only once. The specimen was peripheral blood, collected on day 0 of AZD1222 vaccination. These receptor sequences come from an adult in good health.

The chain couples TRBV9 to TRBJ2-1, with TRBD2 identical over 9 bases. The CDR3 has 16 amino acids. J lost 3 bases, V lost 1 base, and 5 bases had no gene match. CDR1 is SGDLS, CDR2 YYNGEE, per germline. In DNA form, the CDR3 reads TGTGCCAGCAGCGTATCTAGCGGGATAAGCTACAATGAGCAGTTCTTC. It is translated as CASSVSSGISYNEQFF.

The rearrangement links TRBV7-2 to TRBJ2-5; D is ambiguous. Trimming took 1 base from V and 7 from J, leaving 7 bases between them. Per germline, CDR1 SGHTA and CDR2 FQGNSA. This CDR3 has 12 amino acids. For the CDR3, the DNA is TGTGCCAGCAGCTTAGACCTCGGGACCCAGTACTTC. Translating gives CASSLDLGTQYF.

The CDR3 bases are TGTGCCAGTAGTACCGGACAGGAGACCTACGAGCAGTACTTC. Protein sequence: CASSTGQETYEQYF. The rearrangement uses TRBV19 and TRBJ2-7; 7 bases match TRBD1. This CDR3 comprises 14 residues. The V segment lost 4 bases and the J segment 2 bases; nucleotides outside the gene matches: 5. Germline assignment: CDR1 LNHDA and CDR2 SQIVND (reference sequence). The full variable domain, completed using reference TRBV19 and TRBJ2-7, is DGGITQSPKYLFRKEGQNVTLSCEQNLNHDAMYWYRQDPGQGLRLIYYSQIVNDFQKGDIAEGYSVSREKKESFPLTVTSAQKNPTAFYLCASSTGQETYEQYFGPGTRLTVT.

V is TRBV10-3 and J is TRBJ2-7; tentatively, D is TRBD1 (5 bases). This CDR3 region has 15 residues. The germline V gene encodes CDR1 ENHRY and CDR2 SYGVKD. V lost 0 bases, J lost 4 bases, and 13 bases lay in between. In nucleotides, the CDR3 is TGTGCCATCAGTGAGTCGGACATATCCACGTACGAGCAGTACTTC. Its protein product is CAISESDISTYEQYF.

The chain carries TRBV9 and TRBJ2-7; the D gene is possibly TRBD1 (6 bases). V gave up 0 bases and J gave up 6 bases, with 13 bases separating them. In germline, CDR1 is SGDLS, CDR2 YYNGEE. The CDR3 extends over 14 amino acids. The CDR3 coding sequence is TGTGCCAGCAGCGTAGAACAGGGTCTCACCGAGCAGTACTTC. It yields the protein CASSVEQGLTEQYF.

The chain has TRBV7-9 and TRBJ2-6, with D hard to call. Looked up from germline, CDR1 is SEHNR and CDR2 is FQNEAQ (reference sequence). The germline V and J ends were trimmed by 5 bases and 0 bases, with 14 bases remaining between them. The CDR3 runs to 17 residues. The CDR3 region is CASSPGLRLSGANVLTF. DNA for the CDR3: TGTGCCAGCAGCCCAGGCTTACGACTCTCTGGGGCCAACGTCCTGACTTTC.

V gene TRBV7-2 combines with J gene TRBJ1-5; 7 nucleotides line up with TRBD1. This CDR3 spans 15 amino acids. Losses at the gene ends were 5 bases for V and 1 base for J; bases not matched to a gene: 5. The germline V gene has CDR1 SGHTA and CDR2 FQGNSA. This chain's CDR3 is CASSPDRRSNQPQHF. The DNA of the CDR3 is TGTGCCAGCAGCCCGGACAGGAGGAGCAATCAGCCCCAGCATTTT.

The DNA for the CDR3 is TGCGCCAGCAGCAGGGGACAGGGTGACTTCCCCTCCGAGCAGTACTTC. Translating it yields CASSRGQGDFPSEQYF. The J gene is TRBJ2-7, the V gene TRBV5-1, with TRBD1 identical over 9 bases. Germline V gene lookup returns CDR1 SGHRS and CDR2 YFSETQ. The CDR3 has 16 residues. J gave up 6 bases and V 4 bases, and 14 bases lay outside the gene matches.

A single count supports this clone. V and J are TRBV6-5 and TRBJ1-2; the D is unclear. CDR1 is MNHEY and CDR2 is SVGAGI in the germline V gene. Trimming removed 7 bases from V and 0 bases from J, with 9 bases in between. This CDR3 is 13 amino acids long. DNA for the CDR3: TGTGCCAGCAATCCATCCACTAACTATGGCTACACCTTC. Its protein is CASNPSTNYGYTF.

The chain combines TRBV28 with TRBJ1-1; D is possibly TRBD1 (5 bases). Trimming shortened V by 6 bases and J by 1 base, and 12 bases separated the two germline ends. This CDR3 comprises 14 residues. Per germline, CDR1 MDHEN and CDR2 SYDVKM. The CDR3 coding sequence is TGTGCCAGCAGCCGGGGACCGACGAACACTGAAGCTTTCTTT. Translating it yields CASSRGPTNTEAFF.

CDR3 DNA: TGTGCCAGCAGGCCCGCAGGGGGTCCTGGAGGAGGCTACACCTTC. Translating it yields CASRPAGGPGGGYTF. V is TRBV27 and J is TRBJ1-2, with 7 bases that match TRBD1. The length of the CDR3 is 15 residues. V lost 6 bases and J lost 8; bases outside the gene matches: 15. CDR1 is MNHEY and CDR2 is SMNVEV in the germline V gene (reference sequence).

The gene calls are TRBV7-2 and TRBJ2-3, with D uncertain. The CDR3 runs 14 residues. Trimming took 0 bases from V and 0 from J, leaving 4 bases between them. Looked up from germline, CDR1 is SGHTA and CDR2 is FQGNSA. Written as DNA, the CDR3 is TGTGCCAGCAGCTTAGCTGGCAGCACAGATACGCAGTATTTT. This gives the protein CASSLAGSTDTQYF.

This clone was seen just once. The chain joins TRBV28 to TRBJ2-5; D tentatively fits TRBD1 or TRBD2 (5 bases each). The CDR3 spans 12 residues. Germline CDR1 MDHEN, CDR2 SYDVKM. Trimming took 3 bases from V and 6 from J, leaving 8 bases between them. The CDR3 sequence is CASSLGVKTQYF. CDR3 DNA sequence: TGTGCCAGCAGTTTGGGGGTAAAGACCCAGTACTTC.

Only one count was recorded for this clone. V usage is TRBV2 and J usage is TRBJ2-7; TRBD2 agrees at 9 bases. This CDR3 comprises 15 residues. V dropped 6 bases and J dropped 4; count of bases not matched to a gene: 10. Germline V CDR1 and CDR2: SNHLY, FYNNEI. Here the CDR3 reads CASSPTSGSRYEQYF. The CDR3 DNA is TGTGCCAGCAGCCCCACTAGCGGGTCGAGATACGAGCAGTACTTC.

This clone was seen once. This chain connects TRBV5-1 to TRBJ1-1; a weak D match, TRBD1 (5 bases). Trimming left V 5 bases short and J 1 base short, with 6 bases between. The CDR3 extends over 12 amino acids. Germline CDR1 and CDR2: SGHRS and YFSETQ. CDR3 sequence reads: CASRTANTEAFF. CDR3 coding DNA: TGCGCCAGCAGGACAGCGAACACTGAAGCTTTCTTT.

The rearrangement joins TRBV15 to TRBJ2-1; TRBD2 might be the D (5 bases). Between the trimmed V and J ends, which lost 3 bases and 8 bases, there was a span of 14 bases. This CDR3 region has 14 residues. Germline values: CDR1 LNHNV, CDR2 YYDKDF (reference sequence). CDR3 loop: CATSRGKPLDEQFF. For the CDR3, the DNA is TGTGCCACCAGCAGGGGGAAGCCACTAGATGAGCAGTTCTTC.

V gene TRBV28 combines with J gene TRBJ2-2, with TRBD1 matching 8 bases. The J segment lost 4 bases and the V segment lost 6 bases, leaving 1 base of the junction unmatched. This CDR3 comprises 13 residues. CDR1 is MDHEN and CDR2 is SYDVKM in the germline V gene. The DNA for the CDR3 is TGTGCCAGCAGGGACAGGGCCACCGGGGAGCTGTTTTTT. Its protein is CASRDRATGELFF.

The chain couples TRBV19 to TRBJ2-2; 8 positions agree with TRBD2. V gave up 10 bases and J gave up 3 bases; unmatched junction bases: 7. The CDR3 contains 14 residues. From germline, CDR1 is LNHDA and CDR2 SQIVND (reference sequence). The CDR3 DNA is TGTGCCACCGAAGCGGGGGCATACACCGGGGAGCTGTTTTTT. This codes for CATEAGAYTGELFF.

Points on this clone: The same CDR3 is also encoded by other DNA sequences in this sample. The chain uses TRBV19 and TRBJ2-7; TRBD1 matches 7 bases. The CDR3 loop spans 13 amino acids. Germline V gives CDR1 LNHDA, CDR2 SQIVND (reference sequence). V shed 2 bases and J 4 bases; nucleotides not matched to a gene: 2. Here the CDR3 DNA reads TGTGCCAGTAGTATAAGGGACAGATACGAGCAGTACTTC. It yields the protein CASSIRDRYEQYF.

This chain uses TRBV12-3 or TRBV12-4 with TRBJ2-1; D remains unclear. Trimming left V 1 base short and J 4 bases short, with 2 bases between. The CDR3 spans 12 residues. CDR3 DNA: TGTGCCAGCAGTTTAGAGTACAATGAGCAGTTCTTC. It translates to CASSLEYNEQFF.

This chain connects TRBV12-3 or TRBV12-4 to TRBJ2-1, with D perhaps TRBD1 or TRBD2 (5 bases each). Between the trimmed V and J ends, which lost 2 bases and 10 bases, there was a span of 12 bases. CDR3 length: 13 residues. The CDR3 spells CASSLLRGGEQFF. The CDR3 DNA reads as TGTGCCAGCAGTTTATTGAGGGGTGGAGAGCAGTTCTTC.

The V and J genes are TRBV9 and TRBJ2-2; the D gene could be TRBD1 or TRBD2 (5 bases each). Trimming stripped 2 bases from V and 1 base from J, with 9 bases between. This CDR3 region has 15 residues. In germline, CDR1 is SGDLS, CDR2 YYNGEE. The CDR3 reads CASSVGTMNTGELFF. In DNA, the CDR3 is TGTGCCAGCAGCGTGGGGACCATGAACACCGGGGAGCTGTTTTTT.